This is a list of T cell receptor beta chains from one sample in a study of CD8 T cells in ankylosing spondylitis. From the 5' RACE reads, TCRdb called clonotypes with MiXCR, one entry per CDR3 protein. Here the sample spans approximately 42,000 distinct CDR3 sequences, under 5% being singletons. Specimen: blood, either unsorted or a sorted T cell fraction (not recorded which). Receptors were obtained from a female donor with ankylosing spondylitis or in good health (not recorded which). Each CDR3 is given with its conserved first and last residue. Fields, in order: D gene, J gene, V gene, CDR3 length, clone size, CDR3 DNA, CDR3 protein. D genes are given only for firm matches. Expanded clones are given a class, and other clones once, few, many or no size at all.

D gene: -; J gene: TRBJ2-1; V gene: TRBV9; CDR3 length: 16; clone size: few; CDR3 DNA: TGTGCCAGCAGCGTAGTCGGGGGAACTACCTACAATGAGCAGTTCTTC; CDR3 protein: CASSVVGGTTYNEQFF
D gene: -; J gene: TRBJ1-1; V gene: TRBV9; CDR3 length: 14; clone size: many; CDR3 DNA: TGTGCCAGCAGCGTAGATCAGATGAACACTGAAGCTTTCTTT; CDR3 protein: CASSVDQMNTEAFF
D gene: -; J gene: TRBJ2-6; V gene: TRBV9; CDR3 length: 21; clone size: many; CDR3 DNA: TGTGCCAGCAGCCTTTTTGGACAGAGAGTTCTTCAACGCTCTGGGGCCAACGTCCTGACTTTC; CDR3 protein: CASSLFGQRVLQRSGANVLTF
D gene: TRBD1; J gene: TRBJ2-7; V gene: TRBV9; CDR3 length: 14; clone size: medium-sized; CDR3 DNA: TGTGCCAGCAGCGCCTCTTGGGACAGCTACGAGCAGTACTTC; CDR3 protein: CASSASWDSYEQYF
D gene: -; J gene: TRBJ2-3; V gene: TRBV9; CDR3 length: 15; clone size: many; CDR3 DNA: TGTGCCAGCAGCGCCCTAGAAGGTAGCACAGATACGCAGTATTTT; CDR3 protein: CASSALEGSTDTQYF
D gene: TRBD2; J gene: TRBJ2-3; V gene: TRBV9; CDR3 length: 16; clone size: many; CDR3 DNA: TGTGCCAGCAGCGTAGGAACTAGCGGGGGAGGGGATACGCAGTATTTT; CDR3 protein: CASSVGTSGGGDTQYF
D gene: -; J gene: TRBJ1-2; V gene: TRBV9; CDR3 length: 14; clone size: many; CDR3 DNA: TGTGCCAGCAGCGTAGACCCCCGGGGGGACGGCTACACCTTC; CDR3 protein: CASSVDPRGDGYTF
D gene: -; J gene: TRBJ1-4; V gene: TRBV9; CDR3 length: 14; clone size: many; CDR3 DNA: TGTGCCAGCAGCGTCGGTCCAGGCGGTGAAAAACTGTTTTTT; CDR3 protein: CASSVGPGGEKLFF
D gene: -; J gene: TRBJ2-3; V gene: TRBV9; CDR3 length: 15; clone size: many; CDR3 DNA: TGTGCCAGCAGCGCCACGGGACATAGCACAGATACGCAGTATTTT; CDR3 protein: CASSATGHSTDTQYF
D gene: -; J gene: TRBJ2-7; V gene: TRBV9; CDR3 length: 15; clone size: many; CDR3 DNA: TGTGCCAGCAGCGTTAACCAGGGGATTGGGCCCGAGCAGTACTTC; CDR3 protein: CASSVNQGIGPEQYF
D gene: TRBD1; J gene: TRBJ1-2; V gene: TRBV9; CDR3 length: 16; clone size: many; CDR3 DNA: TGTGCCAGCAGCGATACGACAGGGAGTGATCGGTATGGCTACACCTTC; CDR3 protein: CASSDTTGSDRYGYTF
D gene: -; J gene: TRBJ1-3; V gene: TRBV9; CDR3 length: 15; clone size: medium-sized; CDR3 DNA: TGTGCCAGCAGCCCCCGCAGGGTCTCTGGAAACACCATATATTTT; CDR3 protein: CASSPRRVSGNTIYF
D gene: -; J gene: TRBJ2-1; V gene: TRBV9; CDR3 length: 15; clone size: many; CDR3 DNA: TGTGCCAGCAGCTCGCTAGCGTCCCATGGGGCTGAGCAGTTCTTC; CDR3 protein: CASSSLASHGAEQFF
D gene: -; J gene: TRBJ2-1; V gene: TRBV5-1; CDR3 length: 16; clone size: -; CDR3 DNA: TGCGCCAGCTGGCAGCCGGGGGACCCAGACCCCAATGAGCAGTTCTTC; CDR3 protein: CASWQPGDPDPNEQFF
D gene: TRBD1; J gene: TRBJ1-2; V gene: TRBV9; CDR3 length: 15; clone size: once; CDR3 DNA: TGTGCCAGCAACGTCACAGGGGGCGCGGCCTATGGCTACACCTTC; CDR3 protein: CASNVTGGAAYGYTF
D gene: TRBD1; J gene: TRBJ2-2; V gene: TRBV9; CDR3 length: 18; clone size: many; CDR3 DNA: TGTGCCAGCAGCACTCTACGACAGGGTACAAGGAACACCGGGGAGCTGTTTTTT; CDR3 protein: CASSTLRQGTRNTGELFF
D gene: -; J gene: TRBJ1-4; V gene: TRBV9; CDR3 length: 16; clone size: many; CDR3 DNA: TGTGCCAGCAGCCGGAGCGGGGGAGGAACTAATGAAAAACTGTTTTTT; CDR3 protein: CASSRSGGGTNEKLFF
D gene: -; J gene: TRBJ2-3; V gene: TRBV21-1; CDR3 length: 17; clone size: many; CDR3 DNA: TGTGCCAGCAGCAAAGGGAAACTAGCGGGGGGCACAGATACGCAGTATTTT; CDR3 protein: CASSKGKLAGGTDTQYF
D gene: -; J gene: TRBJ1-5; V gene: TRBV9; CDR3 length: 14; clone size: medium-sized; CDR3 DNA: TGTGCCAGCAGCGTAGAGGAGGGGGATCAGCCCCAGCATTTT; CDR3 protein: CASSVEEGDQPQHF
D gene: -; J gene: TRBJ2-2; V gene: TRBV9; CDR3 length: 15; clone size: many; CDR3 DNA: TGTGCCAGCAGCGTAGATGTCCTTGGCGGCGGGGAGCTGTTTTTT; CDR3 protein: CASSVDVLGGGELFF
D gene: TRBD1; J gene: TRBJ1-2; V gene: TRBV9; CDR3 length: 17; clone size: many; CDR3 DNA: TGTGCCAGCAGCGTAGCCCGGGACAGACTTTCTAACTATGGCTACACCTTC; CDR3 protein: CASSVARDRLSNYGYTF
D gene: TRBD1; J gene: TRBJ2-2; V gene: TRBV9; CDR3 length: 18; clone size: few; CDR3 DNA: TGTGCCAGCAGCGTAGAGGGACAGCCAGACGGGGACACCGGGGAGCTGTTTTTT; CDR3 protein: CASSVEGQPDGDTGELFF
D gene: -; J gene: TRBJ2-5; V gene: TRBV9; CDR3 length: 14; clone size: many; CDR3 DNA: TGTGCCAGCAGCGTAAGCCGGGGAAGGGAGACCCAGTACTTC; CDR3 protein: CASSVSRGRETQYF
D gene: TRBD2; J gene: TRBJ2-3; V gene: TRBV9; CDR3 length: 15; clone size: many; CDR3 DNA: TGTGCCAGCAGCGGGCCGGGACTAGGCACAGATACGCAGTATTTT; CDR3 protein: CASSGPGLGTDTQYF
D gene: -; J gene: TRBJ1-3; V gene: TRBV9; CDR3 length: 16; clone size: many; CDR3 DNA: TGTGCCAGCAGCGGGACCGGGCCCTTCTCTGGAAACACCATATATTTT; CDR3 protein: CASSGTGPFSGNTIYF
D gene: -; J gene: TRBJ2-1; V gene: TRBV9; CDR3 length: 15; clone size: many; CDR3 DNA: TGTGCCAGCAGCGTAGAGGCTAGCGCCTACAATGAGCAGTTCTTC; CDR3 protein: CASSVEASAYNEQFF
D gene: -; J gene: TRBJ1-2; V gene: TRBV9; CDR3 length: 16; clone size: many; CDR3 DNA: TGTGCCAGCAGCGGCCCTGCACCGGGGGCCGACTATGGCTACACCTTC; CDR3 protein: CASSGPAPGADYGYTF
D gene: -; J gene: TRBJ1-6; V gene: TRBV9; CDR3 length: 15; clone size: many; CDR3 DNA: TGTGCCAGCCGGGACTCCACCGGACGGAATTCACCCCTCCACTTT; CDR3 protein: CASRDSTGRNSPLHF
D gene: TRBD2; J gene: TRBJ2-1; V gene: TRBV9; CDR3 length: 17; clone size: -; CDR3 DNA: TGTGCCAGCAGCGTAGGGGGAGGGACTAGCTCCTACAATGAGCAGTTCTTC; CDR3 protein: CASSVGGGTSSYNEQFF
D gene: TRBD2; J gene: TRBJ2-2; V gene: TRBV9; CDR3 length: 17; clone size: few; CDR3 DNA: TGTGCCAGCAGCGTAGAAGGAGCGGGGGATCGCACCGGGGAGCTGTTTTTT; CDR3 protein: CASSVEGAGDRTGELFF
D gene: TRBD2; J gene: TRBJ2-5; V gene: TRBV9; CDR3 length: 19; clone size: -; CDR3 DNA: TGTGCCAGCAGCGCGAGACCGAATAGCGGGGGGATCTTCCCAGAGACCCAGTACTTC; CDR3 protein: CASSARPNSGGIFPETQYF
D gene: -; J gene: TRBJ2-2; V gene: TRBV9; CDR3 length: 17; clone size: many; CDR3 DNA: TGTGCCAGCAGCGTGGATCGCTTAGGGGGTAACACCGGGGAGCTGTTTTTT; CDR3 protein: CASSVDRLGGNTGELFF
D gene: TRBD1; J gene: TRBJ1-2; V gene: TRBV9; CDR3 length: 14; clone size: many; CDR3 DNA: TGTGCCAGCAGCTCTCGGGGACAGTACTATGGCTACACCTTC; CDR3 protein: CASSSRGQYYGYTF
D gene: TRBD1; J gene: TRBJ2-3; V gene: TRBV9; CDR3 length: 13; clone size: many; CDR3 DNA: TGTGCCAGCAGCTTGACAGGGTCAGATACGCAGTATTTT; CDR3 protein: CASSLTGSDTQYF
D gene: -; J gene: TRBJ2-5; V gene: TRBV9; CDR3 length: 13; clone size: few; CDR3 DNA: TGTGCCAGCAGCGTTGAGGATAAGGAGACCCAGTACTTC; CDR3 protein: CASSVEDKETQYF
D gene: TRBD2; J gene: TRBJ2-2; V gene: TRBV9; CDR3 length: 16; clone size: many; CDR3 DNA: TGTGCCAGCAGCCCTCTGGCGGGGGGGCTGAGCGGGGAGCTGTTTTTT; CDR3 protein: CASSPLAGGLSGELFF
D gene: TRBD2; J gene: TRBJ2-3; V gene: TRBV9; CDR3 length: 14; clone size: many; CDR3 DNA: TGTGCCAGCAGCCCGAGACTAGCGTCAGATACGCAGTATTTT; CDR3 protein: CASSPRLASDTQYF
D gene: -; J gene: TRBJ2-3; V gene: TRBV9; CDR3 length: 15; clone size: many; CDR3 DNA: TGTGCCAGCAGCGTAAAGGACGGGGGAGTAGTTACGCAGTATTTT; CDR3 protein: CASSVKDGGVVTQYF
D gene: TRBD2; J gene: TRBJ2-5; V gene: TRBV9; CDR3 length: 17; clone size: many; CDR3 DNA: TGTGCCAGCAGCGTCGGACTAGCGGGGGGCCAACAAGAGACCCAGTACTTC; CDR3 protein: CASSVGLAGGQQETQYF
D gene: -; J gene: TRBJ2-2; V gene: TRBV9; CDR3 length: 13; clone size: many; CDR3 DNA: TGTGCCAGCAGCGCCAGGGACACCGGGGAGCTGTTTTTT; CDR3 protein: CASSARDTGELFF
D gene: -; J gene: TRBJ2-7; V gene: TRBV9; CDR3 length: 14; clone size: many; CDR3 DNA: TGTGCCAGCAGCGTAACGGCCAGCTCCTACGAGCAGTACTTC; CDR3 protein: CASSVTASSYEQYF
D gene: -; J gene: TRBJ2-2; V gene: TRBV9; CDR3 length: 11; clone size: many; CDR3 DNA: TGTGCCAGCAGCGTAGGCGGGGAGCTGTTTTTT; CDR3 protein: CASSVGGELFF
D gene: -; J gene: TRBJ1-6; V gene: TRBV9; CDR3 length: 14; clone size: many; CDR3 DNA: TGTGCCAGCAGCATCAACGGAGAGGGTTCACCCCTCCACTTT; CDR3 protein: CASSINGEGSPLHF
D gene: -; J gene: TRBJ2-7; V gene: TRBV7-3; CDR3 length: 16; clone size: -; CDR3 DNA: TGTGCCAGCAACGCGGAGGAGGTCTTAAGCTGCCATGAGCAGTACTGG; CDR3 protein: CASNAEEVLSCHEQYW
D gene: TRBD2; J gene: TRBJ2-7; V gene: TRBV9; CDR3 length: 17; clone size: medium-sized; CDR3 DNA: TGTGCCAGCAGCCTGACTAGCGGGGGGGCCGCTTCCAACGAGCAGTACTTC; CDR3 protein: CASSLTSGGAASNEQYF
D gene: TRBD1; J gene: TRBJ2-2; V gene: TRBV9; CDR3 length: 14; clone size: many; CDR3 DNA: TGTGCCAGCAGCGTAGCCCCGGGACAGGGAGTGCTGTTTTTT; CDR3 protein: CASSVAPGQGVLFF
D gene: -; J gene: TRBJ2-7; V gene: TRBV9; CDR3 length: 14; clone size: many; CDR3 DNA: TGTGCCAGCAGCGTAGGGACAGTACCCTACGAGCAGTACTTC; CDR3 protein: CASSVGTVPYEQYF
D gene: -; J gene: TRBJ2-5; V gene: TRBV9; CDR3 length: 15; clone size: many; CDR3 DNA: TGTGCCAGCAGCGTTTCCATTTCGGGCGGAGAGACCCAGTACTTC; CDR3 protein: CASSVSISGGETQYF
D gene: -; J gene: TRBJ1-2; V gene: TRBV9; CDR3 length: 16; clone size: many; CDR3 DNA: TGTGCCAGCAGCGTAGAAGGGGCAGGGGCATTGGGTGGCTACACCTTC; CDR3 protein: CASSVEGAGALGGYTF
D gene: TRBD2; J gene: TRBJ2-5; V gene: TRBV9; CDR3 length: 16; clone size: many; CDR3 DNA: TGTGCCAGCAGCGTAGGAAGCGGGGGAAACCAAGAGACCCAGTACTTC; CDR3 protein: CASSVGSGGNQETQYF
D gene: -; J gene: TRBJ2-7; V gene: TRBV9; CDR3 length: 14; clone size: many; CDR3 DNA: TGTGCCAGCAGCGTCGACGGGTTTGGGAACGAGCAGTACTTC; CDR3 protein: CASSVDGFGNEQYF